The 3 T cell receptor beta chains below were found in one sample sequenced in a study of blood T cell repertoires in COVID-19. The data were produced by immunoSEQ multiplex PCR, yet TCRdb's version contains in-frame clones alone and is incomplete. The sample lists around 250,000 clones, roughly 88% seen once, with 1.9% in the top ten. The sample was PBMCs or T cells enriched from blood (not recorded which). The origin of the receptors is a woman aged 50 to 60 who had recovered from COVID-19.

The sample holds one count of this clone. The chain is built from TRBV19 and TRBJ1-5; D is undetermined. Germline CDR1 and CDR2: LNHDA and SQIVND (reference sequence). This CDR3 spans 14 amino acids. V lost 7 bases to trimming and J lost 7 bases, with 17 bases between them. The CDR3 protein is CASIGLSPGQPQHF. The DNA of the CDR3 is TGTGCCAGTATTGGGCTCTCCCCGGGGCAGCCCCAGCATTTT.

In DNA, the CDR3 is TGCCCCACAGACAGGGGTTCGGAAAAACTGTTTTTT. As protein: CPTDRGSEKLFF. V gene TRBV10-1 combines with J gene TRBJ1-4; 8 bases are shared with TRBD1. Germline lookup yields CDR1 WNHNN and CDR2 SYGVQD (reference sequence). This CDR3 comprises 12 residues.

CDR3 nucleotide sequence: TGTGCCAGCAGTCGGACAGGGGATAATTCACCCCTCCACTTT. This sequence encodes CASSRTGDNSPLHF. This chain uses TRBV3-1 (or the pseudogene TRBV3-2) with TRBJ1-6; 9 bases are a match to TRBD1. This CDR3 contains 14 residues. The ends lost 6 bases at V and 5 bases at J; junction bases unmatched: 2. Germline loops: CDR1 LGHDT, CDR2 YNNKEL (reference sequence).